Listed below are T cell receptor beta chains from one sample, sequenced in a study of blood T cell repertoires in COVID-19. Here immunoSEQ multiplex PCR was the method, and the copy in TCRdb shows in-frame clones only, minus some. The sample lists about 210,000 clones, 80% seen once, with roughly 4.5% in the top ten. The sequenced material came from PBMCs or T cells enriched from blood (not recorded which). These receptors originate from a man aged 25-45 years with acute COVID-19. Both conserved end residues are part of each CDR3. D genes are given only for firm matches. The size entry is marked missing in some rows and otherwise reads once, few, many or a size class.

clone size	V gene	J gene	D gene	CDR3 protein	CDR3 DNA
once	TRBV29-1	TRBJ2-7	TRBD2	CSGLGSGGYEQYF	TGCAGCGGCTTGGGGTCGGGGGGCTACGAGCAGTACTTC
.	TRBV5-1	TRBJ2-3	.	CASSFQGGITDTQYF	TGCGCCAGCAGCTTCCAAGGCGGGATCACAGATACGCAGTATTTT
few	TRBV2	TRBJ1-5	.	CASSEGALNQPQHF	TGTGCCAGCAGTGAGGGGGCCCTAAATCAGCCCCAGCATTTT
.	TRBV20-1	TRBJ1-1	.	CSASEVDTEAFF	TGCAGTGCTAGTGAGGTCGACACGGAAGCTTTCTTT
.	TRBV2	TRBJ1-4	.	CASSQPGDPNEKLFF	TGTGCCAGCAGTCAACCGGGGGATCCTAATGAAAAACTGTTTTTT
.	TRBV27	TRBJ1-6	.	CATGASYNSPLHF	TGTGCCACGGGTGCCTCCTATAATTCACCCCTCCACTTT
.	TRBV7-9	TRBJ2-3	.	CASSLGAGLGDTQYF	TGTGCCAGCAGCTTAGGGGCGGGATTGGGAGATACGCAGTATTTT
.	TRBV19	TRBJ2-5	TRBD2	CASSTRLAGGQETQYF	TGTGCCAGTAGTACCAGACTAGCGGGGGGGCAAGAGACCCAGTACTTC
.	TRBV11-2	TRBJ2-7	TRBD1	CASSFGQGAIEQYF	TGTGCCAGCAGCTTCGGACAGGGGGCCATCGAGCAGTACTTC
.	TRBV6-1	TRBJ2-1	.	CASSESYGNEQFF	TGTGCCAGCAGTGAATCTTACGGCAATGAGCAGTTCTTC
few	TRBV5-6	TRBJ1-5	.	CASSLGGGGPGGQPQHF	TGTGCCAGCAGCTTGGGAGGGGGAGGGCCCGGGGGACAGCCCCAGCATTTT
.	TRBV4-1	TRBJ2-3	TRBD2	CASSRAGGPADTQYF	TGCGCCAGCAGCCGAGCGGGGGGGCCGGCAGATACGCAGTATTTT
.	TRBV7-9	TRBJ2-3	TRBD1	CASSLFGWGQGADTQYF	TGTGCCAGCAGCTTATTTGGGTGGGGACAGGGGGCAGATACGCAGTATTTT
few	TRBV6-1	TRBJ2-1	.	CASSEQPGTFNNEQFF	TGTGCCAGCAGTGAACAACCCGGGACTTTCAACAATGAGCAGTTCTTC
.	TRBV27	TRBJ2-3	.	CASSRRDWYTDTQYF	TGTGCCAGCAGTCGCCGGGACTGGTACACAGATACGCAGTATTTT
.	TRBV2	TRBJ2-7	.	CASSEGGYEQYF	TGTGCCAGCAGTGAGGGGGGTTACGAGCAGTACTTC
.	TRBV5-1	TRBJ2-2	.	CASSLIDKNTGELFF	TGCGCCAGCAGCTTGATAGACAAGAACACCGGGGAGCTGTTTTTT
.	TRBV18	TRBJ1-1	TRBD1	CASSPEYRGTEAFF	TGTGCCAGCTCACCGGAATACAGGGGCACTGAAGCTTTCTTT
.	TRBV7-2	TRBJ2-5	TRBD2	CASSWAASGGQETQYF	TGTGCCAGCAGCTGGGCAGCCAGCGGGGGGCAAGAGACCCAGTACTTC
.	TRBV5-1	TRBJ2-7	.	CASSFPGYEQYF	TGCGCCAGCAGCTTCCCGGGGTACGAGCAGTACTTC
.	TRBV10-3	TRBJ2-5	.	CAISESGGAAATQYF	TGTGCCATCAGTGAGTCAGGGGGGGCGGCAGCGACCCAGTACTTC
.	TRBV18	TRBJ2-7	TRBD1	CASSPEQGSGYEQYF	TGTGCCAGCTCACCAGAACAGGGGTCGGGCTACGAGCAGTACTTC